This section outlines one T cell receptor beta chain sequence together with its context. Its antigen is as yet unknown. Constant-region reverse primers amplified full-length variable regions, followed by semi-nested Nested Universal Primer A PCR. TCRdb used MiXCR to reprocess the 5' RACE reads, holding one entry per CDR3 protein. The data contain roughly 60,000 distinct CDR3 sequences, roughly 28% of them seen just once; the ten biggest clones take up approximately 2.2%. Study-level results: The TCR gene usage of tumor memory CD4+ T cells clustered together with blood and lymph node memory CD4+ cells and with lymph node naive CD4+ cells. Tumor Treg TCRs overlapped most with tumor naive CD4+ cells. The larger cohort examined one V-J beta rearrangement, not whole repertoires.

CDR1 is SQVTM and CDR2 is ANQGSEA in the germline V gene. There are 16 residues in the CDR3. Between the trimmed V and J ends, which lost 8 bases and 0 bases, there was a span of 17 bases. The sorted Tregs were CD4+CD25+CD127-/low cells. The chain couples TRBV29-1 to TRBJ2-6, with D hard to call. Sequencing was done on a sample of tumor-infiltrating Tregs sorted from the breast tumor. The receptor was derived from a female donor with breast cancer. The CDR3, as DNA: TGCAGCTCTAGACACCGAGAAAGCTCTGGGGCCAACGTCCTGACTTTC. Translated: CSSRHRESSGANVLTF.